The 26 T cell receptor beta chains below come from one sample, sequenced in a study of patients and donors after allogeneic stem cell transplantation. TCRdb itself ran the RT-PCR reads through MiXCR, one entry per CDR3 protein. The data show about 150,000 distinct CDR3 sequences, approximately 35% seen once. The source material was blood, either unsorted or a sorted T cell fraction (not recorded which). The receptors here all came from a human donor who was either an allogeneic HSCT recipient or a stem cell or donor lymphocyte infusion donor (not recorded which). It is not recorded whose cells these are; they may come from a transplant donor.

The V call is TRBV6-1, the J call TRBJ1-2, with D perhaps matching TRBD1 (5 bases). CDR3 length: 14 residues. Germline V gene sequence: CDR1 MNHNS, CDR2 SASEGT. V was trimmed by 3 bases and J by 4 bases, leaving 12 bases between them. This chain's CDR3 is CASSDWGKGYGYTF. CDR3 sequence (DNA): TGTGCCAGCAGTGATTGGGGGAAGGGCTATGGCTACACCTTC.

This rearrangement joins TRBV3-1 to TRBJ2-1; D is unresolved. Trimming left V 3 bases short and J 8 bases short, with 5 bases between. Germline V lookup: CDR1 LGHDT, CDR2 YNNKEL (reference sequence). This CDR3 has 11 amino acids. Here the CDR3 reads CASSQGDEQFF. The CDR3 DNA follows: TGTGCCAGCAGCCAGGGTGATGAGCAGTTCTTC.

This CDR3 reads CASSGGQADTQYF. The CDR3 coding sequence is TGCGCCAGCAGCGGCGGACAGGCAGATACGCAGTATTTT. The V gene is TRBV5-1, the J gene TRBJ2-3, with 7 bases aligning to TRBD1. The J segment lost 4 bases and the V segment lost 4 bases, leaving 3 bases of the junction unmatched. This CDR3 is built from 13 residues. In germline, CDR1 is SGHRS, CDR2 YFSETQ.

V is TRBV4-3 and J is TRBJ1-1, with D perhaps matching TRBD1 (5 bases). The CDR3 is made up of 13 amino acids. Trimming pared 10 bases from V and 3 bases from J, leaving 15 bases between. Germline V lookup: CDR1 LGHNA, CDR2 YSLEER. The CDR3 sequence is CANMDGGDTEAFF. CDR3 in DNA: TGCGCCAACATGGACGGGGGGGACACTGAAGCTTTCTTT.

This chain connects TRBV5-1 to TRBJ1-1, with no clear D. Germline V gene data show CDR1 as SGHRS and CDR2 as YFSETQ. Trimming removed 0 bases at V and 4 bases at J, with 16 bases between. The CDR3 is 16 amino acids. CDR3 sequence: CASSLVADIPGTEAFF. The DNA of the CDR3 is TGCGCCAGCAGCTTGGTTGCCGACATCCCGGGCACTGAAGCTTTCTTT.

Comments on this clonotype: The junction differs from germline at one of its ends, possibly a read error. The rearrangement links TRBV12-3 or TRBV12-4 to TRBJ1-3; no reliable D call. CDR3 length: 17 amino acids. This chain's CDR3 is CASSLAPGITSGNTIYF. The CDR3, as DNA: TGTGCCAGCAGTTTAGCCCCCGGCATCACCTCTGGGAACACCATATATTTT.

This chain joins TRBV5-1 and TRBJ1-5; no definite D call. The ends were cut back, 4 bases at V and 0 bases at J, with 11 bases in the middle. The CDR3 loop spans 15 amino acids. Germline V gene lookup returns CDR1 SGHRS and CDR2 YFSETQ. DNA of the CDR3: TGCGCCAGCAGCCGCCACCCAGATAGCAATCAGCCCCAGCATTTT. Translated: CASSRHPDSNQPQHF.

This clonotype appeared a few times. V and J are TRBV20-1 and TRBJ1-3; a possible D gene is TRBD1 (6 bases). V was clipped by 6 bases and J by 2 bases, with 17 bases between them. Germline CDR1 is DFQATT and CDR2 is SNEGSKA (reference sequence). The CDR3 is 15 residues long. CDR3 loop: CSAPGQGITGNTIYF. DNA of the CDR3: TGCAGTGCCCCCGGCCAGGGGATTACTGGAAACACCATATATTTT.

The V and J genes are TRBV24-1 and TRBJ2-3; D is ambiguous. The CDR3 contains 14 residues. The germline V gene has CDR1 KGHDR and CDR2 SFDVKD. The germline V and J ends were trimmed by 0 bases and 7 bases, with 10 bases remaining between them. CDR3 nucleotide sequence: TGTGCCACCAGTGATTTGGGAGTCCCCTATACGCAGTATTTT. Its translation: CATSDLGVPYTQYF.

This chain links TRBV2 with TRBJ1-5; D is perhaps TRBD1 (5 bases). V lost 7 bases to trimming and J lost 0 bases, with 16 bases between them. The CDR3 runs 16 residues. The germline CDR1 and CDR2 sequences are SNHLY and FYNNEI. This CDR3 is CASMGETYHSNQPQHF. In DNA form, the CDR3 reads TGTGCCAGCATGGGGGAGACCTACCATAGCAATCAGCCCCAGCATTTT.

The rearrangement uses TRBV7-3 and TRBJ1-5, with D possibly matching TRBD1 (5 bases). V was clipped by 2 bases and J by 4 bases, with 9 bases between them. Per the germline V gene, CDR1 is SGHTA and CDR2 is FQGTGA. This CDR3 has 14 amino acids. CDR3 coding DNA: TGTGCCAGCAGCTTAGAGGGGACGAATCAGCCCCAGCATTTT. Its protein product is CASSLEGTNQPQHF.

The chain has TRBV20-1 and TRBJ1-6; no reliable D call. The V gene lost 0 bases and the J gene lost 1 base, with 13 bases spanning the gap. Germline V gene data show CDR1 as DFQATT and CDR2 as SNEGSKA (reference sequence). The CDR3 has 17 residues. The CDR3 DNA follows: TGCAGTGCTAGAGATCCGTTAGTAGGATCCTATAATTCACCCCTCCACTTT. The encoded protein is CSARDPLVGSYNSPLHF.

The genes are TRBV12-3 or TRBV12-4 and TRBJ2-2, with D perhaps TRBD1 (6 bases). Trimming pared 4 bases from V and 1 base from J, leaving 13 bases between. The CDR3 totals 16 residues. Here the CDR3 reads CASSSWDTLNTGELFF. The CDR3 bases are TGTGCCAGCAGTTCGTGGGACACCCTGAACACCGGGGAGCTGTTTTTT.

The chain links TRBV29-1 to TRBJ1-1; maybe TRBD1 (6 bases). CDR3 length equals 13 residues. Per the germline V gene, CDR1 is SQVTM and CDR2 is ANQGSEA. The V gene lost 4 bases and the J gene lost 5 bases, with 14 bases spanning the gap. This CDR3 reads CSVAQGGETEAFF. The DNA of the CDR3 is TGCAGCGTTGCACAGGGCGGAGAAACTGAAGCTTTCTTT. The whole variable domain, filled in from reference TRBV29-1 and TRBJ1-1, reads SAVISQKPSRDICQRGTSLTIQCQVDSQVTMMFWYRQQPGQSLTLIATANQGSEATYESGFVIDKFPISRPNLTFSTLTVSNMSPEDSSIYLCSVAQGGETEAFFGQGTRLTVV.

This sequence joins TRBV12-3 or TRBV12-4 and TRBJ2-1; D remains unclear. Trimming took 5 bases from V and 1 from J, leaving 15 bases between them. The CDR3 runs to 16 residues. Written as DNA, the CDR3 is TGTGCCAGCAGTCCCGGAGCCGGGTATTCCTACAATGAGCAGTTCTTC. As protein: CASSPGAGYSYNEQFF.

The rearrangement links TRBV29-1 to TRBJ2-3, with D unclear. The CDR3 runs to 11 residues. Trimming left V 5 bases short and J 3 bases short, with 6 bases between. Germline V CDR1 and CDR2: SQVTM, ANQGSEA. CDR3: CSVQETDTQYF. DNA for the CDR3: TGCAGCGTTCAGGAAACAGATACGCAGTATTTT.

DNA for the CDR3: TGCGCCAGCAGCTTGGCCGGCAGCCTTTTGTCCTATGGCTACACCTTC. Translating it yields CASSLAGSLLSYGYTF. The chain combines TRBV5-1 with TRBJ1-2; no clear D gene. CDR3 length: 16 amino acids. Germline CDR1 SGHRS, CDR2 YFSETQ. The ends were cut back, 0 bases at V and 4 bases at J, with 16 bases in the middle.

The chain couples TRBV20-1 to TRBJ2-7; no definite D call. Trimming cost V 2 bases and J 0 bases, with 14 bases left between them. CDR1 and CDR2 from the germline V gene are DFQATT and SNEGSKA (reference sequence). The CDR3 runs to 15 residues. CDR3 nucleotides: TGCAGTGCTAGACTGCCGGTCGGCATCTCCTACGAGCAGTACTTC. Protein sequence: CSARLPVGISYEQYF.

The chain joins TRBV27 to TRBJ1-5; 11 nucleotides match TRBD1. Unmatched junction bases numbered 8, after V lost 6 bases and J lost 10 bases. Germline lookup yields CDR1 MNHEY and CDR2 SMNVEV (reference sequence). This CDR3 is 14 amino acids long. The chain's CDR3 is CASSPGQGDGPQHF. The CDR3 DNA reads TGTGCCAGCAGCCCGGGACAGGGGGACGGTCCCCAGCATTTT.

The chain links TRBV5-1 to TRBJ1-5, with unresolved D. Per germline, CDR1 SGHRS and CDR2 YFSETQ. The V gene lost 3 bases and the J gene lost 0 bases, with 10 bases spanning the gap. This CDR3 spans 15 amino acids. CDR3 loop: CASSSDGYSNQPQHF. CDR3 nucleotide sequence: TGCGCCAGCAGCTCTGACGGATATAGCAATCAGCCCCAGCATTTT.

This clonotype was seen a handful of times. The J gene is TRBJ1-4, the V gene TRBV2, with a possible D match to TRBD1 (5 bases). The V gene's germline CDR1 is SNHLY and CDR2 FYNNEI. The CDR3 has 15 residues. The ends were cut back, 4 bases at V and 2 bases at J, with 11 bases in the middle. CDR3 sequence reads: CASSGRDGTNEKLFF. The CDR3 bases are TGTGCCAGCAGTGGCAGGGACGGGACTAATGAAAAACTGTTTTTT.

V and J are TRBV6-2 or TRBV6-3 and TRBJ1-1; the match to TRBD1 covers 8 bases. J was trimmed by 5 bases and V by 2 bases; bases with no gene match: 7. CDR1 MNHEY and CDR2 SVGEGT come from the germline V gene. The CDR3 is 15 residues long. The CDR3 coding sequence is TGTGCCAGCAGTTACCCGACAGGGGTGGTGACTGAAGCTTTCTTT. Translation gives CASSYPTGVVTEAFF.

This clonotype has a handful of counts. This sequence joins TRBV28 and TRBJ2-3; 7 nucleotides align to TRBD1. Germline values: CDR1 MDHEN, CDR2 SYDVKM. Trimming cost V 5 bases and J 1 base; bases outside gene matches: 9. CDR3 length equals 16 residues. CDR3 bases: TGTGCCAGCAGTCCTGAACAGGGGTTGGGCACAGATACGCAGTATTTT. This sequence encodes CASSPEQGLGTDTQYF.

This clonotype occurred a few times. This chain joins TRBV3-1 and TRBJ2-1; D might be TRBD1 (5 bases). Deletions cut 4 bases from V and 1 base from J, with 8 bases between. The CDR3 extends over 14 amino acids. Germline assignment: CDR1 LGHDT and CDR2 YNNKEL (reference sequence). The CDR3 is CASSRGLSYNEQFF. In DNA form, the CDR3 reads TGTGCCAGCAGCCGGGGCCTGTCCTACAATGAGCAGTTCTTC.

The V and J genes are TRBV4-2 and TRBJ1-1; D is undetermined. Germline V lookup: CDR1 LGHNA, CDR2 YNFKEQ. V lost 4 bases, J lost 1 base, and 10 bases lay in between. The CDR3 length is 14 residues. The DNA for the CDR3 is TGTGCCAGCAGCCCTCTCGAGGCGAACACTGAAGCTTTCTTT. Translated, it gives CASSPLEANTEAFF.

V gene TRBV20-1 combines with J gene TRBJ1-4, with TRBD1 matching 7 bases. This CDR3 is 16 amino acids long. Germline assignment: CDR1 DFQATT and CDR2 SNEGSKA (reference sequence). V shed 6 bases and J 7 bases; nucleotides not matched to a gene: 17. For the CDR3, the DNA is TGCAGTGCCCGCGCGATTACAGGGGTTATGCGTGAAAAACTGTTTTTT. This sequence encodes CSARAITGVMREKLFF.